This TCR beta chain was identified in a study of blood T cells in healthy people across ages (dated by TCRdb to between 2014 and 2017). Concerning the study at large: Template switching captured roughly one uniquely barcoded TCR beta cDNA molecule per two T cells in model experiments. To avoid experimental bias, donors of different ages were randomly spread across the sequencing lanes. For two donors (one aged 18 to 29 and one aged 80 or older), the study analyzed two additional independent replicas of 1 million unique cDNA reads from the same blood draw. Four age groups were formed from the donors: young (average about 17 years), middle-aged (approximately 41), aged (62) and long-lived (roughly 88). The study measured age-related changes in TCR beta repertoire diversity using deep sequencing normalized with unique cDNA molecular identifiers.

This clonotype was counted a single time. The target of this receptor is not known. Base-call qualities are not available, and no considerably larger clone is one nucleotide away. The protocol used for the library was 5' RACE. This sample was sequenced with an Illumina HiSeq 2500. A second PCR of roughly 7 to 11 cycles was performed with a sample-barcoded 5' primer and a J-beta primer mix. A template-switch 5' adaptor carrying 12 random nucleotides introduced a unique molecular identifier onto each TCR beta cDNA molecule. Each sample yielded at least 2.5 million CDR3-containing paired-end reads. First-strand cDNA was synthesized from all RNA with the Mint cDNA synthesis kit, primed by a TRBC-specific oligonucleotide. Following uracil-DNA glycosylase treatment, a first 18-cycle PCR with universal primers M1SS and BC2_uni_R was performed on all cDNA. As for the authors' bioinformatics: Each sample was normalized by randomly selecting 1 million high-quality reads, each carrying a distinct molecular identifier. Reads sharing molecular identifiers were discarded rather than binned into consensus sequences. CDR3 identification, clonotype clustering and error correction used MiTCR with a Q25 quality threshold and the strictest error-elimination algorithm. A nonparametric unseen species model using Euler transformation provided a lower-bound estimate of total TCR beta diversity. TCRdb's own reprocessing of the public reads used fastp at Q25 and MiXCR and kept productive beta chains. CDR3 protein duplicates are merged, each entry listing the most common genes and DNA. The V and J calls and clone size come from TCRdb's table, not from the authors' own analysis. Across this sample there are around 1.5 million distinct CDR3 sequences, with approximately 59% seen only once. The ten largest clones represent over 5.5% of the sample.

CDR1 and CDR2 were assigned from the germline V gene (reference sequence) as LNHNV and YYDKDF. Measured from the cysteine to the phenylalanine, the CDR3 is 15 residues long. Only CDR3 DNA is held: 45 bases, read in frame from base 1. Trimmed from V: 3 bases; trimmed from J: 7 bases; junction bases lacking a gene match: 10. Results and caveats for the whole study, not just this receptor: Estimates of total diversity based on one million sequenced T cells were regarded as lower bounds and as underestimates. Observed TCR beta diversity per million T cells fell roughly linearly with age, and a significant reduction was already apparent by age about 43. Bulk unsorted PBMC profiling prevented conclusive comparison of naive and antigen-experienced compartments. The percentage of naive T cells measured by flow cytometry correlated strongly with observed TCR beta diversity. Because the CMV infection status of the donors was unknown, age-related changes in expanded clonotypes may potentially have been confounded. Compared with the aged group, the long-lived group had more naive CD4+ T cells, fewer expanded clones and increased TCR diversity, a pattern suggesting age selection.

Systemically healthy Caucasian individuals from Russia, 35 to 40 in total and aged about 6 to 100 years, were included as donors. Around 10 milliliters of peripheral blood were collected from each donor into EDTA-treated Vacutainer tubes. PBMCs were isolated by Ficoll-Paque density-gradient centrifugation, with at least 6 million obtained per sample. Trizol reagent was used to extract total RNA from the PBMCs, yielding at least 6 micrograms per sample. For every donor, an aliquot of PBMCs went through flow cytometry to measure the percentages of naive CD45RAhigh/CD27high T cells. The chain uses TRBV15 and TRBJ1-1; TRBD1 matches 8 bases in the middle. The TCR originated in a man between 18 and 35 years old in good health. Material for sequencing was blood. CDR3 protein: CATSRGSTGGYEAFF. The bases are TGTGCCACCAGCAGGGGATCCACAGGGGGTTATGAAGCTTTCTTT.